Shown below are 16 T cell receptor beta chains from a single sample sequenced in a study of STAT5B mutations in CD4+ large granular lymphocyte leukemia. Method: immunoSEQ multiplex PCR; TCRdb's copy keeps in-frame clones and lacks some. The table records more than 45,000 clones, about three quarters of them present only once. The sample comprised CD4+ T cells from blood buffy coats. Every receptor here comes from a human donor in good health.

The V and J genes are TRBV7-8 and TRBJ1-5; D gene uncertain. V shed 4 bases and J shed 2 bases, with 9 bases lying between them. This CDR3 is built from 14 residues. Germline lookup yields CDR1 SGHVS and CDR2 FQNEAQ. In DNA form, the CDR3 reads TGTGCCAGCAGCTGGGGAGCGGGCAATCAGCCCCAGCATTTT. It codes for CASSWGAGNQPQHF. Using reference TRBV7-8 and TRBJ1-5 for the parts outside the CDR3, the full variable domain is GAGVSQSPRYKVAKRGQDVALRCDPISGHVSLFWYQQALGQGPEFLTYFQNEAQLDKSGLPSDRFFAERPEGSVSTLKIQRTQQEDSAVYLCASSWGAGNQPQHFGDGTRLSIL.

This chain uses TRBV5-1 with TRBJ2-2; TRBD1 agrees at 9 bases. With 1 base clipped from V and 2 bases from J, the junction kept 3 bases outside the gene matches. The CDR3 totals 16 residues. Germline lookup yields CDR1 SGHRS and CDR2 YFSETQ. The CDR3 bases are TGCGCCAGCAGCTTGCAGGGACAGGGAAACACCGGGGAGCTGTTTTTT. Protein: CASSLQGQGNTGELFF.

A remark on this clone: The sample has other DNA sequences that encode this CDR3 too. CDR3 nucleotides: TGTGCCAGCAGCTTGGGCGGGGGGGAGACCCAGTACTTC. Amino acid sequence: CASSLGGGETQYF. The chain links TRBV5-4 to TRBJ2-5, with TRBD2 matching over 8 bases. CDR1 and CDR2 (germline): SGHNT, YYREEE (reference sequence). The CDR3 has 13 amino acids. Losses at the gene ends were 0 bases for V and 5 bases for J; bases not matched to a gene: 0.

This clone has just a few counts. This chain connects TRBV4-1 to TRBJ1-6, with TRBD1 matching over 8 bases. J lost 9 bases, V lost 0 bases, and 7 bases had no gene match. Germline assignment: CDR1 MGHRA and CDR2 YSYEKL. CDR3 length: 16 residues. CDR3 sequence: CASSQETGDWGSPLHF. The CDR3 bases are TGCGCCAGCAGCCAAGAGACAGGGGATTGGGGTTCACCCCTCCACTTT.

This clone was picked up a small number of times. The chain joins TRBV4-1 to TRBJ2-3; no definite D call. Germline CDR1 and CDR2: MGHRA and YSYEKL. The CDR3 totals 14 residues. V lost 1 base, J lost 0 bases, and 5 bases lay in between. CDR3 sequence reads: CASSQGTSTDTQYF. The CDR3 DNA reads TGCGCCAGCAGCCAAGGGACCAGCACAGATACGCAGTATTTT.

CDR3 region: CASSGVSGDSQETQYF. CDR3 nucleotide sequence: TGCGCCAGCAGCGGTGTGAGCGGGGACTCCCAAGAGACCCAGTACTTC. V gene TRBV5-1 combines with J gene TRBJ2-5; 7 bases align to TRBD2. With V trimmed by 4 bases and J by 1 base, 10 bases remained unmatched. Germline loops: CDR1 SGHRS, CDR2 YFSETQ. The CDR3 covers 16 residues.

This chain joins TRBV5-6 and TRBJ2-5, with 11 positions matching TRBD1. Germline V CDR1 and CDR2: SGHDT, YYEEEE. The CDR3 is 13 amino acids. The ends lost 8 bases at V and 5 bases at J; junction bases unmatched: 5. Here the CDR3 reads CASHRDRGETQYF. CDR3 sequence (DNA): TGTGCCAGTCACCGGGACAGGGGGGAGACCCAGTACTTC.

The chain employs TRBV5-1 and TRBJ2-1, with TRBD1 as a possible D gene (7 bases). The CDR3 is 16 amino acids. Germline CDR1 SGHRS, CDR2 YFSETQ. The ends were cut back, 2 bases at V and 0 bases at J, with 12 bases in the middle. CDR3 sequence: CASSFRGDASYNEQFF. CDR3 DNA sequence: TGCGCCAGCAGCTTCAGGGGGGACGCCTCCTACAATGAGCAGTTCTTC. The whole variable domain, remainder taken from reference TRBV5-1 and TRBJ2-1, is KAGVTQTPRYLIKTRGQQVTLSCSPISGHRSVSWYQQTPGQGLQFLFEYFSETQRNKGNFPGRFSGRQFSNSRSEMNVSTLELGDSALYLCASSFRGDASYNEQFFGPGTRLTVL.

The V and J genes are TRBV10-2 and TRBJ2-7, with 9 positions matching TRBD1. CDR1 is WSHSY, CDR2 SAAADI, per germline. Trimming cost V 3 bases and J 1 base; bases outside gene matches: 7. This CDR3 is built from 16 residues. For the CDR3, the DNA is TGCGCCAGCAGTGACCCTGGACAGGGGACGTCCTACGAGCAGTACGTC. Translated, it gives CASSDPGQGTSYEQYV.

There are a few counts of this clone. CDR3 nucleotides: TGTGCCAGCAGCTTGGTGGTCGGGGGTATGTACGAGCAGTACGTC. Translating gives CASSLVVGGMYEQYV. The chain couples TRBV5-6 to TRBJ2-7; a possible D gene is TRBD2 (6 bases). The germline gives CDR1 SGHDT, CDR2 YYEEEE. The CDR3 runs 15 residues. V dropped 0 bases and J dropped 4 bases, with 14 bases sitting between them.

The rearrangement joins TRBV29-1 to TRBJ1-2, with a tentative D call TRBD1 (5 bases). V was pared by 3 bases and J by 7 bases, with 9 bases between. CDR1 is SQVTM, CDR2 ANQGSEA, per germline. This CDR3 region has 11 residues. The CDR3: CSVDREGGYTF. The CDR3 nucleotides read TGCAGCGTTGACAGGGAGGGTGGCTACACCTTC.

The rearrangement joins TRBV4-2 to TRBJ2-1, with D possibly being TRBD2 (7 bases). Germline V gene data show CDR1 as LGHNA and CDR2 as YNFKEQ. The CDR3 sequence is 14 residues long. Trimming removed 2 bases from V and 7 bases from J, with 12 bases in between. The DNA for the CDR3 is TGTGCCAGCAGCCAAAACGGGGGGCGGAATGAGCAGTTCTTC. Its translation: CASSQNGGRNEQFF.

The chain carries TRBV7-2 and TRBJ2-2; D is possibly TRBD1 or TRBD2 (5 bases each). Deletions cut 8 bases from V and 0 bases from J, with 10 bases between. This CDR3 is 14 amino acids long. The V gene's germline CDR1 is SGHTA and CDR2 FQGNSA. This CDR3 is CASLRGANTGELFF. The CDR3 DNA reads TGTGCCAGCTTACGGGGCGCGAACACCGGGGAGCTGTTTTTT.

V and J are TRBV5-1 and TRBJ2-1; 16 bases fit TRBD2. Germline V CDR1 and CDR2: SGHRS, YFSETQ. The CDR3 sequence is 17 residues long. V lost 4 bases to trimming and J lost 2 bases; unmatched junction nucleotides: 3. The CDR3 sequence: CASSPGTSGGAYNEQFF. The CDR3 DNA is TGCGCCAGCAGCCCGGGGACTAGCGGGGGGGCCTACAATGAGCAGTTCTTC.

This chain connects TRBV10-3 to TRBJ2-7; weak D call: TRBD1 (6 bases). Deletions cut 3 bases from V and 0 bases from J, with 15 bases between. Germline-derived CDR1 and CDR2 are ENHRY and SYGVKD. This CDR3 has 16 residues. In DNA, the CDR3 is TGTGCCATCAGTGATCCCGGACAGTCGAGCTCCTACGAGCAGTACTTC. It is translated as CAISDPGQSSSYEQYF.

CDR3: CASSQPEGHCRAGEQYV. The CDR3 DNA follows: TGTGCCAGCAGCCAACCCGAAGGGCATTGTAGAGCGGGGGAGCAGTACGTC. V and J are TRBV4-2 and TRBJ2-7; 7 nucleotides align to TRBD2. From germline, CDR1 is LGHNA and CDR2 YNFKEQ. This CDR3 has 17 residues. V gave up 2 bases and J gave up 7 bases; unmatched junction bases: 17.